This T cell receptor beta chain is drawn from a study of regulatory T cells in long-lasting Graves disease. Time point given: newly diagnosed GD, antithyroid drugs for less than 3 months. From PBMCs, RNA was extracted and then used to make the TCR library. This clonotype was observed a few times. What it recognizes is unknown. In building TCR beta libraries, iRepertoire HTBI primers were used together with Arm-PCR of CDR3 regions. TCRdb passed the multiplex PCR reads through MiXCR, listing each CDR3 protein once. Among about 540,000 distinct CDR3 sequences listed, about 13% were seen once. Findings and caveats of the study: In persistent patients, shared public clonotypes (roughly 3,000) outnumbered those in new patients (about 890).

Trimming took 0 bases from V and 0 from J, leaving 5 bases between them. CDR3 size: 14 residues. The germline gives CDR1 WNHNN, CDR2 SYGVQD (reference sequence). The same data also went into a second study, on T cells in Graves' hyperthyroidism and ophthalmopathy. From that second work: RT-PCR in the first round (using the HTBI primer set) targeted the TCR CDR3.

Material: peripheral blood mononuclear cells (PBMCs), obtained at new diagnosis, from a patient treated with antithyroid drugs. This rearrangement joins TRBV10-1 to TRBJ1-1; D not resolved. This clonotype was obtained from a young man with Graves disease. The CDR3 region is CASSESTLNTEAFF. The CDR3 coding sequence is TGCGCCAGCAGTGAGTCAACCCTGAACACTGAAGCTTTCTTT.